This T cell receptor (beta chain) was sequenced in a study of vaccination effects on CD4 cells after COVID-19 (dated by TCRdb to the early 2020s). The study in broad terms: Post-vaccine samples across the study were collected a median of 72 days after the second dose, with a range of 14 to 241. SARS-CoV-2 spike-specific CD4+ TCR repertoires were compared before and after mRNA vaccination in COVID-19 convalescent patients and in infection-naive vaccine recipients. The full study included some 10 COVID-19 convalescent patients and a handful of SARS-CoV-2-naive healthy vaccine recipients. Cultures from other donors in the study were sequenced with the Oncomine TCR Beta short-read assay on an Illumina iSeq 100. Results and caveats for the whole study, not just this receptor: In healthy vaccine recipients, vaccine-induced clones were almost all SARS-CoV-2 mono-reactive, with only 1 of 255 cross-reactive with common cold coronaviruses. Marked clonal contraction was observed in both infection-induced and vaccine-induced clones at late post-vaccination timepoints, consistent with waning T cell responses. The study was limited by a small number of convalescent patients and lacked early post-infection timepoints.

About this clone itself: Its antigen is not yet known. No much larger clonotype is one base removed from it; base qualities were not supplied.

Libraries were built with the immunoSEQ multiplex PCR assay. DNA from the cultured and isolated CD4+ T cells underwent TCR beta CDR3 sequencing. Under the source paper's analysis protocol: Non-productive TCR sequences were removed and reads were trimmed to the CDR3 region, keeping CDR3s of at least 7 amino acids. Antigen-specific clonotypes were identified with the MANAFEST web app by comparing expansion in peptide wells against reference cultures. To be called positive, a clone needed expansion at FDR<0.05 compared with the reference and with all other wells, an odds ratio greater than 5, and a frequency greater than 0.1% in two replicate wells. A clonotype was called cross-reactive if it was significantly expanded both in SARS-CoV-2 spike wells and in at least one common cold coronavirus spike condition. Using the stringdist R package, CDR3 similarity was measured by Levenshtein distance, and unrooted trees were constructed with ape in R 3.6.1. The source is immuneACCESS, and TCRdb retained only in-frame sequences with V and J called. Part of the clones is not carried over; for the studies checked, unresolved V genes explain less than half of this, and the remainder is unexplained. Clonal size and the V and J genes are those of that table, whereas D and trimming came from the DNA. The sample yields about 32,000 clones; around 70% were counted once. The leading ten clones occupy 9.5% to 15% of the sample.

Sequences MGHRA (CDR1) and YSYEKL (CDR2) are obtained from the germline V gene. Counted from cysteine to phenylalanine, this CDR3 has 16 amino acids. The sequence is cut down to CDR3 DNA, 48 bases in frame from base 1. V is shortened by 1 base, J by 2 bases, and the region joining them spans 14 bases. To identify antigen-specific CD4+ T cell clonotypes by their expansion, the ViraFEST assay first stimulated PBMC with viral peptide pools and then applied TCR sequencing. After 10 days of culture, CD4+ T cells were isolated with the EasySep CD4+ T cell isolation kit. Two doses of either the BNT162b2 or the mRNA-1273 mRNA SARS-CoV-2 vaccine were administered to participants. The absence of prior SARS-CoV-2 infection in healthy vaccine recipients was confirmed by negative nucleocapsid antibodies before and after vaccination. Each well held roughly 2.2 million PBMC cultured in IMDM containing roughly 5% human AB serum, 8.5 to 10 IU/ml IL-2 and gentamicin, along with 10 ug/ml peptides. On days 3 and 7, half of the culture medium was replaced with fresh IL-2-containing medium. Unless noted otherwise, every peptide stimulation condition was grown in triplicate wells. PBMC were separated from whole blood using Ficoll-Paque Plus gradient centrifugation and were then either cryopreserved at -140C or used fresh. The spike proteins of SARS-CoV-2 and of the common cold coronaviruses HCoV-NL63, HCoV-OC43 and HCoV-229E were spanned by overlapping peptide pools. Genomic DNA was extracted from cultured CD4+ T cells with the QIAamp micro DNA kit.

The rearrangement joined TRBV4-1 to TRBJ2-5, with no reliable assignment of the D segment. This specimen was CD4+ T cells from PBMCs cultured with HCoV-229E spike peptides, taken after COVID-19 vaccination. This sample's cell subset or site label indicates: HCoV-229E spike overlapping peptide pool stimulation. The sequence was collected from a human donor who received a COVID-19 vaccine. Read as DNA, the sequence is TGCGCCAGCAGCCAAGGAGTAACGCTCCGACAAGAGACCCAGTACTTC. It translates as CASSQGVTLRQETQYF.